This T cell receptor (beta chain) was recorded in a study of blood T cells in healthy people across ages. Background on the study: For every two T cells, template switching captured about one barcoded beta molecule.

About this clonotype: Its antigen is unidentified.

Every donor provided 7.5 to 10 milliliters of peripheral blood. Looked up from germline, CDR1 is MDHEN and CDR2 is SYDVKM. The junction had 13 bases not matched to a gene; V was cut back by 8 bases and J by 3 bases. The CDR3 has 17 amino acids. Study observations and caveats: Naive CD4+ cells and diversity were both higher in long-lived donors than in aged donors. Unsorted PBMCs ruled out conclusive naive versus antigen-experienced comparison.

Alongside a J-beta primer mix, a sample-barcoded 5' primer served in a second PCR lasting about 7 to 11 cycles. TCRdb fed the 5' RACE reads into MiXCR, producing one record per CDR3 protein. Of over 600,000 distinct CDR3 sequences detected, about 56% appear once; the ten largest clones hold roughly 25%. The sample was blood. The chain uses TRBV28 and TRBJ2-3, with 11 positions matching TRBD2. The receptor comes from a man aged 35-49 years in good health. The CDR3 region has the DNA TGTGCCAGCGGAGTGACTTGGGGGACTAGCGGTACAGATACGCAGTATTTT. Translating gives CASGVTWGTSGTDTQYF.